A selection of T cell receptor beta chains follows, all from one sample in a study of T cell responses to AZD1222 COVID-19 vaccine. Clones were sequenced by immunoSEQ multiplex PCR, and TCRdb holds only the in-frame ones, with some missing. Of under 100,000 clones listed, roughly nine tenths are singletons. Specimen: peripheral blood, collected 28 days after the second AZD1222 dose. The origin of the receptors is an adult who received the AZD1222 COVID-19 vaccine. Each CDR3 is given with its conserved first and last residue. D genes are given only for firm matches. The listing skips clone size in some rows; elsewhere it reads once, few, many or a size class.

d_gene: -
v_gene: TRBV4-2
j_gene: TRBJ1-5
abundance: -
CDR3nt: TGTGCCAGCAGCCAAGAAAGTTTTCAGCCCCAGCATTTT
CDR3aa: CASSQESFQPQHF

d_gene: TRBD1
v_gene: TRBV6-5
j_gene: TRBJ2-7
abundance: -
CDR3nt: TGTGCCAGCAGTCCCGGGACAGGGGGCTCCTACGAGCAGTACTTC
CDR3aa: CASSPGTGGSYEQYF

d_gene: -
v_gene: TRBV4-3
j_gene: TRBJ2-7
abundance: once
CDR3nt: TGCGCCAGCAGCCAGATATCCGGGGTCTCCTACGAGCAGTACTTC
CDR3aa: CASSQISGVSYEQYF

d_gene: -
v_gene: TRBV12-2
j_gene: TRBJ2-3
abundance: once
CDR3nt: TGTGCAAGTCGCTTATCGGGGGGGGACACAGATACGCAGTATTTT
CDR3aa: CASRLSGGDTDTQYF

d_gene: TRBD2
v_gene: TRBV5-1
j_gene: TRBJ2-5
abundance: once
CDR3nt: TGCGCCAGCAGCTTGGTGCTAGCGGGGGTTCAAGAGACCCAGTACTTC
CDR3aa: CASSLVLAGVQETQYF

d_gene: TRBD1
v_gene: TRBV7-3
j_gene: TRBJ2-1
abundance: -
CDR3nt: TGTGCCAGCAGCCCGGGGACAGGGATGGTGGGCAATGAGCAGTTCTTC
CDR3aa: CASSPGTGMVGNEQFF

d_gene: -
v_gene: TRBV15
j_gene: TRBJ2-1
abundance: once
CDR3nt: -
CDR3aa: CATSRVGRGSGPFF

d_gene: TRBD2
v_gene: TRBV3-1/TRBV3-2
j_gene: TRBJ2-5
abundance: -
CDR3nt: TGTGCCAGCAGCCAAGAGACTAGCGGGGGGGAACAAGAGACCCAGTACTTC
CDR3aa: CASSQETSGGEQETQYF

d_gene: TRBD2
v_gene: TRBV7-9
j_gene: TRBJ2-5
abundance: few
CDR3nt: TGTGCCAGCAGCTTAGCGCTAGCGGGGCAAGAGACCCAGTACTTC
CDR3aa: CASSLALAGQETQYF

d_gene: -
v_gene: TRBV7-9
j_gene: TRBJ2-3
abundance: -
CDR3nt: TGTGCCAGCAGCTTAGGTGTCAGACCTAGCACAGATACGCAGTATTTT
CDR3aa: CASSLGVRPSTDTQYF

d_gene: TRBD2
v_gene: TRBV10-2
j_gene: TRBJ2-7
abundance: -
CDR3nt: TGCGCCAGCAGGCCCGGGACTAGCGTCTACGAGCAGTACTTC
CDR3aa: CASRPGTSVYEQYF

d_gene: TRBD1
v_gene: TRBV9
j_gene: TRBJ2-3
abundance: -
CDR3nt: TGTGCCAGCAGCTCCGGGACAGGGGGCCCAGATACGCAGTATTTT
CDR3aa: CASSSGTGGPDTQYF

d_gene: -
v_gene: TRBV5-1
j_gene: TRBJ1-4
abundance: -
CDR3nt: TGCGCCAGCAGCTTGGGGGGCACGGATGCGTTTTATGAAAAACTGTTTTTT
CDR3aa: CASSLGGTDAFYEKLFF

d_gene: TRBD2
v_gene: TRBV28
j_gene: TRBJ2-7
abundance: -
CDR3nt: TGTGCCAGCACTGGACTAGCGGGGGGGGACTCCTACGAGCAGTACTTC
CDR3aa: CASTGLAGGDSYEQYF